Listed below are T cell receptor beta chains from one sample, sequenced in a study of blood T cells in healthy people across ages. MiXCR, run by TCRdb on the 5' RACE reads, gives a single entry per CDR3 protein. The repertoire includes 550,000 to 700,000 distinct CDR3 sequences, about 26% of them detected once, and around 20% sits in the top ten. The sequenced material came from blood. The receptors stem from a woman aged 70-85 years in good health. Both conserved end residues are part of each CDR3. The D gene is left open where the match is weak. Some rows have no size entry. The others give once, few or many, or a class for an expanded clone.

D gene: TRBD1
J gene: TRBJ1-2
clone size: .
V gene: TRBV2
CDR3 protein: CASSSDRVFDGYTF
CDR3 DNA: TGTGCCAGCAGTTCCGACAGGGTTTTCGATGGCTACACCTTC

D gene: .
J gene: TRBJ2-6
clone size: few
V gene: TRBV20-1
CDR3 protein: CSAVDRKTGANVLTF
CDR3 DNA: TGCAGTGCTGTTGACAGGAAGACTGGGGCCAACGTCCTGACTTTC

D gene: TRBD1
J gene: TRBJ2-7
clone size: .
V gene: TRBV5-1
CDR3 protein: CASSLVDRLYEQYF
CDR3 DNA: TGCGCCAGCAGCTTGGTGGACAGGCTTTACGAGCAGTACTTC

D gene: .
J gene: TRBJ1-6
clone size: few
V gene: TRBV7-2
CDR3 protein: CASSPRAGAGNSPLHF
CDR3 DNA: TGTGCCAGCAGCCCGAGGGCAGGGGCTGGGAATTCACCCCTCCACTTT

D gene: TRBD1
J gene: TRBJ2-5
clone size: .
V gene: TRBV7-9
CDR3 protein: CASSSTTGNQETQYF
CDR3 DNA: TGTGCCAGCAGCTCGACGACAGGGAACCAAGAGACCCAGTACTTC

D gene: .
J gene: TRBJ2-4
clone size: .
V gene: TRBV7-2
CDR3 protein: CASSLGLGVDIQYF
CDR3 DNA: TGTGCCAGCAGCTTAGGATTGGGGGTAGACATTCAGTACTTC

D gene: TRBD2
J gene: TRBJ2-7
clone size: few
V gene: TRBV18
CDR3 protein: CASSPSGGTGEQYF
CDR3 DNA: TGTGCCAGCTCGCCTAGCGGGGGTACGGGGGAGCAGTACTTC

D gene: .
J gene: TRBJ2-5
clone size: .
V gene: TRBV6-5
CDR3 protein: CAGSYAGVETQYF
CDR3 DNA: TGTGCCGGCAGTTACGCAGGGGTGGAGACCCAGTACTTC

D gene: TRBD2
J gene: TRBJ2-2
clone size: few
V gene: TRBV6-5
CDR3 protein: CASSYSAGGDTGELFF
CDR3 DNA: TGTGCCAGCAGTTACTCCGCGGGGGGTGACACCGGGGAGCTGTTTTTT

D gene: .
J gene: TRBJ2-7
clone size: .
V gene: TRBV6-1
CDR3 protein: CASSQTGRSSYEQYF
CDR3 DNA: TGTGCCAGCAGCCAGACAGGAAGGAGCTCCTACGAGCAGTACTTC